The TCR beta chain under discussion was sequenced for a study of T cell responses to AZD1222 COVID-19 vaccine. Study-level points and caveats: Among spike-specific TCRs, nearly half reportedly target unmutated variant regions.

Only in-frame clones appear in the TCRdb table, and some are missing; sequencing was by immunoSEQ multiplex PCR. The sample gives tens of thousands of clones, 87% of which show up once; 2% to 3% is in the top ten. This CDR3 is 15 amino acids long. V was trimmed by 4 bases and J by 1 base, leaving 13 bases between them. Germline V lookup: CDR1 SGHDN, CDR2 FVKESK. About this clone itself: Its cognate antigen is unknown.

This clonotype originated in an adult who received the AZD1222 COVID-19 vaccine. The material sequenced was peripheral blood, taken 28 days after the second AZD1222 dose. This sequence joins TRBV14 and TRBJ1-1; D is possibly TRBD1 (5 bases). This chain's CDR3 is CASSLRYGGNTEAFF. The CDR3, as DNA: TGTGCCAGCAGCCTACGCTACGGGGGGAACACTGAAGCTTTCTTT.